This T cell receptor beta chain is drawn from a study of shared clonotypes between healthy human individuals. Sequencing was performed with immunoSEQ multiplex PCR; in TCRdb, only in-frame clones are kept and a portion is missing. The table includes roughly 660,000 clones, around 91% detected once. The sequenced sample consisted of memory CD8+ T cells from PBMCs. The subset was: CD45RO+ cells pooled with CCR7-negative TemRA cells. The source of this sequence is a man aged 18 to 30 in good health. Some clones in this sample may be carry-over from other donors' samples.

CDR3 sequence (DNA): TGCGCCAGCAGCCAGGATAGCCAAGACCTTCACACCGGGGAGCTGTTTTTT. Translating it yields CASSQDSQDLHTGELFF. The chain recombines TRBV4-3 with TRBJ2-2, with D uncertain. The CDR3 covers 17 residues. Trimming cost V 3 bases and J 3 bases, with 17 bases left between them. Per germline, CDR1 LGHNA and CDR2 YSLEER.